This T cell receptor (beta chain) was sequenced during a study of T cell responses to AZD1222 COVID-19 vaccine. Study-level findings and limits: Clonal diversity may have been underestimated, and the donors were mostly white British, with more females than males.

Comments on this clone: No antigen is known for it.

The repertoire was sequenced with immunoSEQ multiplex PCR; TCRdb's copy has only in-frame clones and lacks some. The sample lists around 170,000 clones; around 88% were seen once. CDR1 SGHDN and CDR2 FVKESK come from the germline V gene. CDR3 size: 14 residues. V gave up 1 base and J gave up 3 bases, with 9 bases separating them. The receptor was isolated from an adult who received the AZD1222 COVID-19 vaccine. The gene calls are TRBV14 and TRBJ2-5; D is unclear. Material: peripheral blood, obtained 28 days after the second AZD1222 dose. CDR3 loop: CASSQVRVKETQYF. DNA of the CDR3: TGTGCCAGCAGCCAAGTCCGCGTTAAAGAGACCCAGTACTTC. Full variable domain (remainder filled in from reference TRBV14 and TRBJ2-5): EAGVTQFPSHSVIEKGQTVTLRCDPISGHDNLYWYRRVMGKEIKFLLHFVKESKQDESGMPNNRFLAERTGGTYSTLKVQPAELEDSGVYFCASSQVRVKETQYFGPGTRLLVL.